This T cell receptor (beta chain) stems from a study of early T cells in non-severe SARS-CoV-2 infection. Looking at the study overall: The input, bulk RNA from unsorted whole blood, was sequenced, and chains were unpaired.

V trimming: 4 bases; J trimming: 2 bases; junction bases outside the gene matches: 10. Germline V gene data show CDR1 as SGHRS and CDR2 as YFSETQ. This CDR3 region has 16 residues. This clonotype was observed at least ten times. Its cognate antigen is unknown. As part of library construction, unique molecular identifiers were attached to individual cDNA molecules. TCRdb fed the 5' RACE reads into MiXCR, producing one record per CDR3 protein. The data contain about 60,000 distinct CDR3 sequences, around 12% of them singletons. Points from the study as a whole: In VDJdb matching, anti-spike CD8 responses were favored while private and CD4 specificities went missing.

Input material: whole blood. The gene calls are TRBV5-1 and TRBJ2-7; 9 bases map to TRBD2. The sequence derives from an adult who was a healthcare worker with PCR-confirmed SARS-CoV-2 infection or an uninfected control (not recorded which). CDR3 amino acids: CASSPRVSGGAYEQYF. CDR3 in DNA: TGCGCCAGCAGCCCCCGGGTTAGCGGGGGCGCCTACGAGCAGTACTTC.